Presented here are 21 T cell receptor beta chains from one specimen sequenced in a study of metastatic and nonmetastatic thyroid tumors. TCRdb used MiXCR to call clones anew from the PCR reads. The data show more than 85,000 clones, roughly 8.6% seen once. Thyroid surgery took place with no prior treatment in any patient. Sequenced sample: blood. These receptors all stem from a female donor with papillary thyroid cancer or a benign thyroid nodule (not recorded which). Some clones in this sample may be carry-over from other donors' samples.

Concerning this clone itself: A read error may explain this, as a much larger clone is one base away. This chain uses TRBV7-3 with TRBJ2-5; TRBD2 might be the D (6 bases). The CDR3 has 13 residues. V lost 3 bases, J lost 5 bases, and 10 bases lay in between. The germline V gene encodes CDR1 SGHTA and CDR2 FQGTGA. The CDR3 region has the DNA TGTGCCAGCAGCTTTAAGGCGGGGGAGACCCAGTACTTC. Its translation is CASSFKAGETQYF.

This clone is labeled as medium-sized. The chain is built from TRBV6-2 or TRBV6-3 and TRBJ2-7, with TRBD1 identical over 11 bases. This CDR3 comprises 14 residues. Germline CDR1 reads MNHEY; CDR2 reads SVGEGT. Unmatched junction bases numbered 7, after V lost 6 bases and J lost 6 bases. CDR3 nucleotides: TGTGCCAGCAGACGGACAGGGGGCGGAGGCGAGCAGTACTTC. This sequence encodes CASRRTGGGGEQYF.

There are many counts of this clone. The V gene is TRBV6-4, the J gene TRBJ2-3, with 9 bases that match TRBD2. CDR3 length: 15 amino acids. The germline CDR1 and CDR2 sequences are MRHNA and SNTAGT. With V trimmed by 3 bases and J by 0 bases, 1 base remained unmatched. DNA of the CDR3: TGTGCCAGCAGTGAGCGGGGGGGCAGCACAGATACGCAGTATTTT. Translating it yields CASSERGGSTDTQYF.

This clone came up many times. The V call is TRBV7-6, the J call TRBJ1-5; tentatively, D is TRBD1 (5 bases). V gave up 0 bases and J gave up 4 bases, with 10 bases separating them. Germline loops: CDR1 SGHVS, CDR2 FNYEAQ. The CDR3 length is 15 residues. The CDR3 DNA reads TGTGCCAGCAGCTTAGCCCAGGGACTTAATCAGCCCCAGCATTTT. Its protein is CASSLAQGLNQPQHF.

This clone was picked up many times. V gene TRBV29-1 combines with J gene TRBJ2-1; 8 nucleotides align to TRBD1. The CDR3 extends over 16 amino acids. Germline CDR1 is SQVTM and CDR2 is ANQGSEA. Unmatched junction bases numbered 12, after V lost 6 bases and J lost 2 bases. CDR3 DNA sequence: TGCAGCGTCACGGGACAGGCCGCTGGTACCTACAATGAGCAGTTCTTC. Translation: CSVTGQAAGTYNEQFF.

This clone was seen ten or more times. The chain couples TRBV4-1 to TRBJ1-6, with TRBD1 as a possible D gene (5 bases). CDR1 and CDR2 from the germline V gene are MGHRA and YSYEKL. The CDR3 extends over 18 amino acids. V lost 1 base, J lost 8 bases, and 21 bases lay in between. The DNA of the CDR3 is TGCGCCAGCAGCCAAGGGCGGGCCAGGGAGGTTGCGGATTCACCCCTCCACTTT. This translates into CASSQGRAREVADSPLHF.

J is TRBJ1-2 and V is TRBV6-1, with D hard to call. V gave up 6 bases and J gave up 2 bases, with 13 bases separating them. Germline CDR1 MNHNS, CDR2 SASEGT. The CDR3 sequence is 14 residues long. This CDR3 reads CASSLHGSNYGYTF. CDR3 coding DNA: TGTGCCAGCAGCCTACATGGGTCGAACTATGGCTACACCTTC.

This clone was observed many times. The V call is TRBV6-6, the J call TRBJ1-5; D unclear. The CDR3 covers 16 residues. Germline V lookup: CDR1 MNHNY, CDR2 SVGAGI (reference sequence). The V gene lost 2 bases and the J gene lost 0 bases, with 11 bases spanning the gap. The DNA for the CDR3 is TGTGCCAGCAGTTACGAAGGGCTTTATAGCAATCAGCCCCAGCATTTT. Amino acid sequence: CASSYEGLYSNQPQHF.

The chain links TRBV10-3 to TRBJ2-3; the D call may be TRBD1 or TRBD2 (5 bases each). Per germline, CDR1 ENHRY and CDR2 SYGVKD. Trimming pared 2 bases from V and 5 bases from J, leaving 23 bases between. The CDR3 is made up of 18 amino acids. The CDR3 reads CAISEPGRQVIGEDTQYF. The CDR3 DNA is TGTGCCATCAGTGAGCCGGGACGCCAAGTTATCGGGGAAGATACGCAGTATTTT.

About this clone: Just one base apart from a much larger clone, this may be a read error. The chain is built from TRBV19 and TRBJ2-3; 9 nucleotides line up with TRBD1. Germline CDR1 reads LNHDA; CDR2 reads SQIVND (reference sequence). This CDR3 is built from 15 residues. With 10 bases clipped from V and 5 bases from J, the junction kept 13 bases outside the gene matches. As DNA, the CDR3 is TGTGCCACCAGAAGGACAGGGGACCTAGGAGATACGCAGTATTTT. This encodes CATRRTGDLGDTQYF.

This clone has a handful of counts. V usage is TRBV12-5 and J usage is TRBJ1-5; weak D call: TRBD1 (5 bases). V shed 10 bases and J shed 4 bases, with 14 bases lying between them. This CDR3 spans 13 amino acids. CDR1 is LGHNT and CDR2 is FRNRAP in the germline V gene. CDR3 region: CATDGTENQPQHF. The CDR3 coding sequence is TGTGCTACCGATGGGACCGAGAATCAGCCCCAGCATTTT.

There are many counts of this clone. V and J are TRBV3-1 and TRBJ1-2; 9 positions agree with TRBD1. The CDR3 has 16 residues. The germline CDR1 and CDR2 sequences are LGHDT and YNNKEL (reference sequence). V trimming: 2 bases; J trimming: 6 bases; junction bases outside the gene matches: 10. CDR3 nucleotides: TGTGCCAGCAGCCAACCCGGGGACAGGGCCCGGGATGGCTACACCTTC. Translation gives CASSQPGDRARDGYTF.

In its sample, this clone was seen a few times. The chain joins TRBV6-1 to TRBJ2-7; 8 bases fit TRBD1. The CDR3 extends over 12 amino acids. The germline V gene encodes CDR1 MNHNS and CDR2 SASEGT. V gave up 11 bases and J gave up 6 bases; unmatched junction bases: 9. This chain's CDR3 is CASGGGSSEQYF. CDR3 nucleotides: TGTGCCTCAGGGGGCGGCTCTTCCGAGCAGTACTTC.

This clone was found a few times. The rearrangement joins TRBV11-2 to TRBJ1-3; D uncertain. V gave up 0 bases and J gave up 6 bases, with 12 bases separating them. In germline, CDR1 is SGHAT, CDR2 FQNNGV. The CDR3 runs to 15 residues. The CDR3 DNA follows: TGTGCCAGCAGCTTAGAAGGGAGCGGGGAAAACACCATATATTTT. Translation gives CASSLEGSGENTIYF.

The rearrangement links TRBV18 to TRBJ2-7, with D tentatively TRBD1 (5 bases). This CDR3 spans 14 amino acids. V gave up 0 bases and J gave up 4 bases, with 10 bases separating them. Germline CDR1 reads KGHSH; CDR2 reads LQKENI. In DNA, the CDR3 is TGTGCCAGCTCACCACCGCGACAGAAGTACGAGCAGTACTTC. Amino acid sequence: CASSPPRQKYEQYF.

This clone has at least ten counts. The V and J genes are TRBV12-3 or TRBV12-4 and TRBJ2-1; D is unclear. The CDR3 contains 14 residues. V dropped 6 bases and J dropped 1 base, with 10 bases sitting between them. CDR3 bases: TGTGCCAGCAGGCGGACGGGTTCCTACAATGAGCAGTTCTTC. Protein: CASRRTGSYNEQFF.

This clone was picked up many times. Other DNA sequences in the sample encode the same CDR3. The chain recombines TRBV29-1 with TRBJ2-5; D not certain. Looked up from germline, CDR1 is SQVTM and CDR2 is ANQGSEA. V gave up 3 bases and J gave up 1 base, with 12 bases separating them. The CDR3 loop spans 14 amino acids. CDR3 nucleotides: TGCAGCGTTGAGTATTCGGGCACCCAAGAGACCCAGTACTTC. Translating it yields CSVEYSGTQETQYF.

This chain joins TRBV7-9 and TRBJ2-5; D is undetermined. Between the trimmed V and J ends, which lost 8 bases and 7 bases, there was a span of 11 bases. The CDR3 runs to 11 residues. CDR1 SEHNR and CDR2 FQNEAQ come from the germline V gene (reference sequence). The CDR3 protein is CASYSGATQYF. The CDR3 bases are TGTGCCAGCTACAGTGGAGCGACCCAGTACTTC.

The chain is built from TRBV30 and TRBJ1-5; 7 bases fit TRBD1. J was trimmed by 3 bases and V by 6 bases; bases with no gene match: 11. CDR3 size: 15 residues. Germline CDR1 and CDR2: GTSNPN and SVGIG (reference sequence). This chain's CDR3 is CACQRGGQTNQPQHF. CDR3 sequence (DNA): TGTGCCTGCCAAAGAGGGGGACAGACCAATCAGCCCCAGCATTTT.

This clone has a count of ten or more. V usage is TRBV6-5 and J usage is TRBJ2-1; no firm D call. In germline, CDR1 is MNHEY, CDR2 SVGAGI. V lost 0 bases and J lost 6, with 9 bases in between. This CDR3 is built from 14 residues. CDR3 loop: CASSYSIGSNEQFF. In DNA form, the CDR3 reads TGTGCCAGCAGTTACTCGATTGGGTCCAATGAGCAGTTCTTC.

The sample holds many counts of this clone. This sequence joins TRBV14 and TRBJ2-2; D is tentatively TRBD1 or TRBD2 (6 bases each). V was trimmed by 7 bases and J by 13 bases, leaving 25 bases between them. CDR3 length: 15 residues. CDR1 and CDR2 (germline): SGHDN, FVKESK. The CDR3 protein is CASIGGYGGSYGLFF. The CDR3, as DNA: TGTGCCAGCATCGGGGGCTACGGGGGATCGTACGGGCTGTTTTTT.